Each of the 10 T cell receptor beta chains below was sequenced from the same sample in a study of identical twins (dated by TCRdb to about 2016). The protocol used for the library was 5' RACE. Sequenced using an Illumina HiSeq 2000. The raw public reads went through TCRdb reprocessing: fastp at Q25, MiXCR clone calling, in-frame beta chains kept. Rows merge per CDR3 protein into single entries with the most common DNA and genes. This sample holds some 1,700,000 distinct CDR3 sequences; about 30% were observed only once. The ten largest make up approximately 0.25% of the sample. Sequenced: cord blood. Every receptor here comes from a newborn girl in good health.

CDR3 sequence reads: CASSPISLPAQNREQFF. In DNA form, the CDR3 reads TGTGCCAGCTCACCTATTAGTCTCCCAGCCCAAAACAGAGAGCAGTTCTTC. The V gene is TRBV18, the J gene TRBJ2-1; D unclear. V lost 3 bases to trimming and J lost 10 bases, with 25 bases between them. The germline CDR1 and CDR2 sequences are KGHSH and LQKENI. The CDR3 length is 17 residues.

This clonotype showed up many times. The rearrangement joins TRBV6-5 to TRBJ2-3; D possibly corresponds to TRBD1 (6 bases). Germline values: CDR1 MNHEY, CDR2 SVGAGI. CDR3 length: 15 amino acids. The V end lost 6 bases, the J end lost 6 bases, and 19 bases lay between the germline ends. The CDR3 here is CASSFNGQRGDTQYF. DNA for the CDR3: TGTGCCAGCAGCTTCAACGGACAGAGAGGGGATACGCAGTATTTT.

This clonotype has only a few counts. The gene calls are TRBV10-1 and TRBJ2-3; D may be TRBD2 (6 bases). The CDR3 is made up of 14 amino acids. Between the trimmed V and J ends, which lost 3 bases and 6 bases, there was a span of 13 bases. Germline CDR1 reads WNHNN; CDR2 reads SYGVQD (reference sequence). For the CDR3, the DNA is TGCGCCAGCAGTGACCTAGGCAGCGGGGATACGCAGTATTTT. Amino acids: CASSDLGSGDTQYF.

Note on this clonotype: The junction shows a germline mismatch at one end, possibly a read error. This chain joins TRBV7-2 and TRBJ1-2, with TRBD1 matching over 9 bases. The germline V gene encodes CDR1 SGHTA and CDR2 FQGNSA. The CDR3 loop spans 14 amino acids. This chain's CDR3 is CASSPGQGAYDYTF. The CDR3 DNA reads TGTGCCAGCAGCCCGGGACAGGGAGCCTATGACTACACCTTC.

This chain joins TRBV6-5 and TRBJ2-2; 12 nucleotides align to TRBD2. This CDR3 is built from 19 residues. Germline CDR1 is MNHEY and CDR2 is SVGAGI. V lost 0 bases and J lost 4; bases outside the gene matches: 9. CDR3 residues: CASSYSGLAGGLSTGELFF. The CDR3 region has the DNA TGTGCCAGCAGTTACTCCGGGCTAGCGGGGGGGCTTAGCACCGGGGAGCTGTTTTTT.

DNA of the CDR3: TGTGCCCCCCTAGGAAGAGGGACTGAAGCTTTCTTT. The encoded protein is CAPLGRGTEAFF. The chain carries TRBV28 and TRBJ1-1; no definite D call. CDR1 is MDHEN and CDR2 is SYDVKM in the germline V gene. CDR3 length: 12 residues. The ends were cut back, 11 bases at V and 5 bases at J, with 15 bases in the middle.

This clonotype has ten or more counts. The J gene is TRBJ2-1, the V gene TRBV20-1, with 12 bases that match TRBD2. Germline values: CDR1 DFQATT, CDR2 SNEGSKA (reference sequence). This CDR3 comprises 17 residues. Losses at the gene ends were 0 bases for V and 4 bases for J; bases not matched to a gene: 7. The CDR3 DNA is TGCAGTGCTAGAGATTGGACTAGCGGGGCTCTATACAATGAGCAGTTCTTC. It is translated as CSARDWTSGALYNEQFF.

The sample holds one count of this clonotype. A read error may explain this, as a much larger clone is one base away. As DNA, the CDR3 is TGTGCCAGCAGCCCCTTCGCCTATGGCTACACCTTC. Its translation: CASSPFAYGYTF. The chain has TRBV7-9 and TRBJ1-2; no clear D. In germline, CDR1 is SEHNR, CDR2 FQNEAQ (reference sequence). The CDR3 spans 12 residues. V was pared by 5 bases and J by 4 bases, with 8 bases between.

This clonotype turned up a few times. V usage is TRBV27 and J usage is TRBJ2-5, with TRBD2 as a possible D gene (5 bases). The CDR3 sequence is 15 residues long. CDR1 is MNHEY and CDR2 is SMNVEV in the germline V gene (reference sequence). V shed 5 bases and J shed 11 bases, with 24 bases lying between them. The CDR3 is CASSTSSLSRGEQYF. CDR3 sequence (DNA): TGTGCCAGCAGTACAAGCTCCCTCAGCCGGGGAGAGCAGTACTTC.

Note on this clonotype: This may be a read error, as it is one base from a much larger clone. The rearrangement joins TRBV20-1 to TRBJ2-7; D gene ambiguous. This CDR3 has 11 residues. Trimming cost V 3 bases and J 3 bases, with 6 bases left between them. Germline CDR1 DFQATT, CDR2 SNEGSKA (reference sequence). In DNA form, the CDR3 reads TGCAGTGCTAGCCCCCTCTACGAGCAGTACTTC. This gives the protein CSASPLYEQYF.